Described below is a single TCR beta chain sequence and its context. As yet, its antigen is unknown. Attachment of unique molecular identifiers was made to individual cDNA molecules. TCRdb reprocessed the 5' RACE reads via MiXCR and lists one record per CDR3 protein. Of 45,000 to 70,000 distinct CDR3 sequences listed, around 10% are singletons. The data were taken from a study of early T cells in non-severe SARS-CoV-2 infection. Turning to the study itself: Sequencing was performed on bulk RNA from unsorted whole blood, leaving chains unpaired. Notes on the study in general: The matching step, a VDJdb search, favored anti-spike CD8 responses and missed private and CD4 specificities.

This CDR3 has 15 amino acids. V was pared by 5 bases and J by 7 bases, with 20 bases between. V and J are TRBV12-3 or TRBV12-4 and TRBJ2-5; the D gene could be TRBD1 or TRBD2 (5 bases each). Sequencing was performed on whole blood. The clonotype was recovered from an adult who was a healthcare worker with PCR-confirmed SARS-CoV-2 infection or an uninfected control (not recorded which). The CDR3 region is CASSPRKVPGRTQYF. In DNA, the CDR3 is TGTGCCAGCAGTCCCAGGAAGGTCCCGGGGCGGACCCAGTACTTC.